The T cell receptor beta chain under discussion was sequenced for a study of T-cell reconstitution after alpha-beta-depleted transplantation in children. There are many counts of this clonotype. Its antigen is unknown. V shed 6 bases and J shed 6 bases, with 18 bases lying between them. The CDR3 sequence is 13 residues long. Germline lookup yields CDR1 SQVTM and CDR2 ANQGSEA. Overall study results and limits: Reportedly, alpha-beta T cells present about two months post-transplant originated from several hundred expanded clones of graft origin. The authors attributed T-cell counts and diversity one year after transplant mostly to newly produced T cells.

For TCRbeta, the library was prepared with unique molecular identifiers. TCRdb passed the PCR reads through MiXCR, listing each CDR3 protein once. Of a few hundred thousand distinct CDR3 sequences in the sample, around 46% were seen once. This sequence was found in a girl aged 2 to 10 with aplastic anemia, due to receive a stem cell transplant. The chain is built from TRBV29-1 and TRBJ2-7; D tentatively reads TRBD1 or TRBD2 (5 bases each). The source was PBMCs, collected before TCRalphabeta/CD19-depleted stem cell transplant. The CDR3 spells CSVGPGPGPEQYF. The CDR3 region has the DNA TGCAGCGTCGGCCCAGGCCCGGGGCCCGAGCAGTACTTC.